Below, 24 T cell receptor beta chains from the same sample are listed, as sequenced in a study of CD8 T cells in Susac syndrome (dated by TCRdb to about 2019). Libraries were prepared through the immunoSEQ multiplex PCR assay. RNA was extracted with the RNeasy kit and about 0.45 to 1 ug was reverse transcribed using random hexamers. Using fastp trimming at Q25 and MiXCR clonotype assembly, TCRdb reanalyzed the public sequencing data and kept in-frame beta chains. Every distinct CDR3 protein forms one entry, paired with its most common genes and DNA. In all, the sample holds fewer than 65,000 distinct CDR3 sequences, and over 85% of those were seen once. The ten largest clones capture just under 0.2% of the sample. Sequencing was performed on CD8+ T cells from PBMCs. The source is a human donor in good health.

CDR3 in amino acids: CASSTTGTGELFF. DNA for the CDR3: TGTGCCAGTAGTACTACGGGAACCGGGGAGCTGTTTTTT. J is TRBJ2-2 and V is TRBV19; tentatively, D is TRBD2 (5 bases). Trimming removed 4 bases from V and 5 bases from J, with 8 bases in between. The CDR3 totals 13 residues. From germline, CDR1 is LNHDA and CDR2 SQIVND (reference sequence).

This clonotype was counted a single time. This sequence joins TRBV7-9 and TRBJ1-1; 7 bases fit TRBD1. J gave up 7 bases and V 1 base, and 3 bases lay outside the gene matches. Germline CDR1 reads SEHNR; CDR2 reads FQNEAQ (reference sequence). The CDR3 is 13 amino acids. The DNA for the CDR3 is TGTGCCAGCAGCTTAGGCGACAGGGTTGAAGCTTTCTTT. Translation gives CASSLGDRVEAFF.

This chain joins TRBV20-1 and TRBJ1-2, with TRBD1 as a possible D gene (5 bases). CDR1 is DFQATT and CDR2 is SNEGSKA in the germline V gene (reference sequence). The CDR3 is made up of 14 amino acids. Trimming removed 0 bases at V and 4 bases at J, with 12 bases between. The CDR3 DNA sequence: TGCAGTGCTAGAGACCAGCCAGGGCCCTATGGCTACACCTTC. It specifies CSARDQPGPYGYTF.

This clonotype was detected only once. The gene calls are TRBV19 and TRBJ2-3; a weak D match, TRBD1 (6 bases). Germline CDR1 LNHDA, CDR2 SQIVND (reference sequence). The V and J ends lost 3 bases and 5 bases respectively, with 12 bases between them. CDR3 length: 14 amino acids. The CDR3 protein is CASSMAGGLDTQYF. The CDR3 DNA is TGTGCCAGTAGTATGGCTGGGGGCTTAGATACGCAGTATTTT.

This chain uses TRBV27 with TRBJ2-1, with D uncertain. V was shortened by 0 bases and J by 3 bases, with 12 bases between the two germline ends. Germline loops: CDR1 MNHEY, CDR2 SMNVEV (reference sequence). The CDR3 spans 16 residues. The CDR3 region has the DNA TGTGCCAGCAGTTTATCGGTTGCAGGAGACTACAATGAGCAGTTCTTC. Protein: CASSLSVAGDYNEQFF.

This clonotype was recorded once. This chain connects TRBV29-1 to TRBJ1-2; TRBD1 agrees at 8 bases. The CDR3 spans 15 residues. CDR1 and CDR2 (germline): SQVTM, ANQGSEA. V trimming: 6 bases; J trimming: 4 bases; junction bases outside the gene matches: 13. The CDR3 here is CSVTGTGLHRYGYTF. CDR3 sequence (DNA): TGCAGCGTGACCGGGACAGGACTCCATCGCTATGGCTACACCTTC.

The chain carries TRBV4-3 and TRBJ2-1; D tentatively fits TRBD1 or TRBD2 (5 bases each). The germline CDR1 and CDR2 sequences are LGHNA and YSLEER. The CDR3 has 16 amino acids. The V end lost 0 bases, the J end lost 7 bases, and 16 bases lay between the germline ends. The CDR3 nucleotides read TGCGCCAGCAGCCAAGATGCCCAGGGAGTCATGAATGAGCAGTTCTTC. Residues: CASSQDAQGVMNEQFF.

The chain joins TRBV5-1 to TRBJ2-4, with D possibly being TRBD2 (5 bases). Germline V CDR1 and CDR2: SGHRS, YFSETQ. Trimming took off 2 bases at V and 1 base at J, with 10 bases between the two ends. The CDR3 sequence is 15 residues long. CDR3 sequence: CASSFGEGAKNIQYF. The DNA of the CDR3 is TGCGCCAGCAGCTTCGGCGAGGGTGCCAAAAACATTCAGTACTTC.

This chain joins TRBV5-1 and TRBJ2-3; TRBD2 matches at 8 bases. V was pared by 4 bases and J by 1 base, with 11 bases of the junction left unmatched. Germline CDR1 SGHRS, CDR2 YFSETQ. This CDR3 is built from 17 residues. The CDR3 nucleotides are TGCGCCAGCAGCAAGGGGACCTCGGGACTAGGCACAGATACGCAGTATTTT. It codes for CASSKGTSGLGTDTQYF.

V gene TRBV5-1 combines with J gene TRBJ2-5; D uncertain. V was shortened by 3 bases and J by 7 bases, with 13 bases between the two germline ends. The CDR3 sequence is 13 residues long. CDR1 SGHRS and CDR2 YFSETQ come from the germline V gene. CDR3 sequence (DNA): TGCGCCAGCAGCTGGAGCCTGTTTTGGACCCAGTACTTC. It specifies CASSWSLFWTQYF.

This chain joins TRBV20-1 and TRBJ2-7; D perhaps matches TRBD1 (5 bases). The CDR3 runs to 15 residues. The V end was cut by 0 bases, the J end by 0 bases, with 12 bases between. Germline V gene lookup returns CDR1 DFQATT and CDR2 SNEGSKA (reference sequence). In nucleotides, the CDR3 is TGCAGTGCTAGAGACCCTACAGGCGACTCCTACGAGCAGTACTTC. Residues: CSARDPTGDSYEQYF.

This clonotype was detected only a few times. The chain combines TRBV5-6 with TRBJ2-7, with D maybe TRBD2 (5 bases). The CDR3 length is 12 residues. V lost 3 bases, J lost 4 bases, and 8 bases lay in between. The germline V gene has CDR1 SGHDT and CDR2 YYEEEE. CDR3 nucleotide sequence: TGTGCCAGCAGCTGGGCGGGTTACGAGCAGTACTTC. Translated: CASSWAGYEQYF.

The CDR3 DNA follows: TGTGCCATCATGGGGGGCAGGGCCAACGTCCTGACTTTC. Its protein product is CAIMGGRANVLTF. V usage is TRBV10-3 and J usage is TRBJ2-6, with D possibly being TRBD1 or TRBD2 (6 bases each). V lost 7 bases to trimming and J lost 5 bases, with 9 bases between them. Germline CDR1 and CDR2: ENHRY and SYGVKD. This CDR3 comprises 13 residues.

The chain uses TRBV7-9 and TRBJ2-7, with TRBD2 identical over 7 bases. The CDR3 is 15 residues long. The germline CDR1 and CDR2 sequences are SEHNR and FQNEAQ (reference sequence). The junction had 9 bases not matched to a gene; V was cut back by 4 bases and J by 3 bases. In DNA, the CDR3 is TGTGCCAGCAGCTCTTCTGAGACTAGCCTCTACGAGCAGTACTTC. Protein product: CASSSSETSLYEQYF. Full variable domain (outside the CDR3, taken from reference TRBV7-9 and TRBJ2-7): DTGVSQNPRHKITKRGQNVTFRCDPISEHNRLYWYRQTLGQGPEFLTYFQNEAQLEKSRLLSDRFSAERPKGSFSTLEIQRTEQGDSAMYLCASSSSETSLYEQYFGPGTRLTVT.

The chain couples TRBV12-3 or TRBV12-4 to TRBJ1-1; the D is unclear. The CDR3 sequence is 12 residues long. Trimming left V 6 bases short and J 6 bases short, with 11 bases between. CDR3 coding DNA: TGTGCCAGCAGCTACCTTATGCCTGAAGCTTTCTTT. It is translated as CASSYLMPEAFF.

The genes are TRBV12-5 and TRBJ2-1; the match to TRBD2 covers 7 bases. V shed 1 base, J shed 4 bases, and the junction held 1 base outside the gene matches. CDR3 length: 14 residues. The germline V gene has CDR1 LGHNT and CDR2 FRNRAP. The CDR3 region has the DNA TGTGCTAGTGGTTTGGCGGGGGGTTACAATGAGCAGTTCTTC. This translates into CASGLAGGYNEQFF.

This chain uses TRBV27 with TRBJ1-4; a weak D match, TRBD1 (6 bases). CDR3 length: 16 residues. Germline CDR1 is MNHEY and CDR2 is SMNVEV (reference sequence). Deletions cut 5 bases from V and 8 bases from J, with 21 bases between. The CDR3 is CASSPKGPGGREKLFF. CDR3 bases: TGTGCCAGCAGTCCAAAAGGGCCCGGGGGCCGGGAAAAACTGTTTTTT.

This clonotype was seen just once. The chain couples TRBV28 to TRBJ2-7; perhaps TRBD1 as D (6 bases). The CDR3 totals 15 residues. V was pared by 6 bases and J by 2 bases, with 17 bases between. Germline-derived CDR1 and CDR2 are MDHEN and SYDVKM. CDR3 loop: CASSSAQGWAYEQYF. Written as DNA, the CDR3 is TGTGCCAGCAGCTCAGCACAGGGATGGGCCTACGAGCAGTACTTC.

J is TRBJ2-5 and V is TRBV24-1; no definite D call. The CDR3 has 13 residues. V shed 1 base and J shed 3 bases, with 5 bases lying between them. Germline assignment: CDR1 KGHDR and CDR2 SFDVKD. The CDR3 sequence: CATSDFVEETQYF. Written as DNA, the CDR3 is TGTGCCACCAGTGATTTTGTGGAAGAGACCCAGTACTTC.

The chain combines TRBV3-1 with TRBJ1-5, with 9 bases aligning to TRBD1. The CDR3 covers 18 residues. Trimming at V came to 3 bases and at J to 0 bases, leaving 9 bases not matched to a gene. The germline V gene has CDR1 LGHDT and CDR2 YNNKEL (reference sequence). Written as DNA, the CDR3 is TGTGCCAGCAGCCAGGGACAGGGTTCAGCGATTAGCAATCAGCCCCAGCATTTT. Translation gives CASSQGQGSAISNQPQHF.

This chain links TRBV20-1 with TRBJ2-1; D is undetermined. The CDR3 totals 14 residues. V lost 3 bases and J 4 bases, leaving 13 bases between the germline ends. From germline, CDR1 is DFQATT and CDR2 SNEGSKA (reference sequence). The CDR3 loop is CSASNFVEYNEQFF. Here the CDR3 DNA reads TGCAGTGCTAGTAATTTTGTAGAGTACAATGAGCAGTTCTTC.

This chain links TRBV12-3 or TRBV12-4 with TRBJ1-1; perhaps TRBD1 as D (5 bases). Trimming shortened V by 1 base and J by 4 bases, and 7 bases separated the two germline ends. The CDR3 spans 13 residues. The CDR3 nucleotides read TGTGCCAGCAGTTTAGGTGGGGGCACTGAAGCTTTCTTT. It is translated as CASSLGGGTEAFF.

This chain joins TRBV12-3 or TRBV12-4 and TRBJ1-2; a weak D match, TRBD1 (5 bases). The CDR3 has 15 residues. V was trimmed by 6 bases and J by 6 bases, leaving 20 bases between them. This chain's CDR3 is CASSPRGRAEDGYTF. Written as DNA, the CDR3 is TGTGCCAGCAGCCCAAGGGGAAGGGCGGAGGATGGCTACACCTTC.

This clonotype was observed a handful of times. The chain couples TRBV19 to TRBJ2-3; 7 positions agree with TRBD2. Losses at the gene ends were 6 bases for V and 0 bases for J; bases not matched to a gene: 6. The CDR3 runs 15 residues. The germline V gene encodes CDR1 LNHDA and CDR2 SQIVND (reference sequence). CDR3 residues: CASSPLALSTDTQYF. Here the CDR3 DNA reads TGTGCCAGTAGCCCACTAGCGCTAAGCACAGATACGCAGTATTTT.